Presented here are 32 T cell receptor beta chains from one specimen sequenced in a study of blood T cell repertoires in COVID-19. Some clones are missing from TCRdb's copy, which holds only in-frame ones; the method was immunoSEQ multiplex PCR. The data hold some 200,000 clones, with approximately 86% observed a single time. Sequenced material: PBMCs or T cells enriched from blood (not recorded which). These receptors were obtained from a man aged 18 to 30 with acute COVID-19.

CDR3 bases: TGTGCCACCAGTGATTTGCAGGGTGGCGGCTACACCTTC. Translating gives CATSDLQGGGYTF. The chain employs TRBV24-1 and TRBJ1-2; tentative D call: TRBD1 (5 bases). The germline V gene encodes CDR1 KGHDR and CDR2 SFDVKD. With 0 bases removed from V and 8 bases from J, the gap between germline ends came to 9 bases. The CDR3 is made up of 13 amino acids.

The gene calls are TRBV12-3 or TRBV12-4 and TRBJ2-1; D unresolved. This CDR3 is 12 amino acids long. The germline V and J ends were trimmed by 5 bases and 6 bases, with 8 bases remaining between them. In nucleotides, the CDR3 is TGTGCCAGCAGTGGGCAACGCAATGAGCAGTTCTTC. As protein: CASSGQRNEQFF.

This clone has more than one count but fewer than ten. The chain couples TRBV27 to TRBJ1-1; 7 bases match TRBD1. CDR3 size: 14 residues. V lost 0 bases and J lost 3; bases outside the gene matches: 1. Looked up from germline, CDR1 is MNHEY and CDR2 is SMNVEV (reference sequence). The CDR3 protein is CASSLSTGYTEAFF. The CDR3 bases are TGTGCCAGCAGTTTATCGACAGGGTACACTGAAGCTTTCTTT.

This clone was counted a single time. An end of the junction differs from the germline gene, which may be a read error. This rearrangement joins TRBV28 to TRBJ1-4; D remains ambiguous. Germline CDR1 reads MDHEN; CDR2 reads SYDVKM. CDR3 length: 11 amino acids. The CDR3: CASSSNTGEIF. The DNA of the CDR3 is TGTGCCAGCAGTTCAAACACCGGGGAGATTTTT.

The genes are TRBV19 and TRBJ2-3, with D perhaps TRBD1 (6 bases). Germline values: CDR1 LNHDA, CDR2 SQIVND (reference sequence). The ends were cut back, 5 bases at V and 0 bases at J, with 15 bases in the middle. The CDR3 totals 16 residues. This CDR3 reads CASSRLGTYSTDTQYF. The DNA for the CDR3 is TGTGCCAGTAGTCGTTTGGGGACATATAGCACAGATACGCAGTATTTT. The variable domain in full, completed from reference TRBV19 and TRBJ2-3, reads DGGITQSPKYLFRKEGQNVTLSCEQNLNHDAMYWYRQDPGQGLRLIYYSQIVNDFQKGDIAEGYSVSREKKESFPLTVTSAQKNPTAFYLCASSRLGTYSTDTQYFGPGTRLTVL.

This chain joins TRBV10-3 and TRBJ1-1; D is uncertain. Germline values: CDR1 ENHRY, CDR2 SYGVKD. V was pared by 5 bases and J by 5 bases, with 9 bases between. This CDR3 comprises 12 residues. CDR3 amino acids: CAISQEGTEAFF. CDR3 sequence (DNA): TGTGCCATCAGTCAAGAGGGAACTGAAGCTTTCTTT.

The chain carries TRBV4-1 and TRBJ2-1; possible D gene TRBD2, 6 bases. Trimming pared 1 base from V and 6 bases from J, leaving 13 bases between. Germline CDR1 is MGHRA and CDR2 is YSYEKL. The CDR3 runs to 15 residues. CDR3 region: CASSQVRGSGNEQFF. CDR3 sequence (DNA): TGCGCCAGCAGCCAAGTCAGAGGTAGCGGCAATGAGCAGTTCTTC.

The chain joins TRBV9 to TRBJ2-2, with 8 bases fitting TRBD1. After removal of 4 bases from V and 0 bases from J, the junction contained 5 bases not matched to a gene. CDR1 and CDR2 from the germline V gene are SGDLS and YYNGEE. This CDR3 spans 16 amino acids. The CDR3 loop is CASSLRTGPNTGELFF. The CDR3 nucleotides read TGTGCCAGCAGCCTCCGGACAGGGCCGAACACCGGGGAGCTGTTTTTT.

The J gene is TRBJ2-3, the V gene TRBV7-2, with D possibly matching TRBD1 (6 bases). The V gene lost 4 bases and the J gene lost 1 base, with 12 bases spanning the gap. The CDR3 has 15 residues. The germline gives CDR1 SGHTA, CDR2 FQGNSA. CDR3 loop: CASSSRDKGTDTQYF. The CDR3 DNA reads TGTGCCAGCAGCTCCCGGGACAAAGGCACAGATACGCAGTATTTT.

The rearrangement joins TRBV9 to TRBJ1-6; D is unresolved. Trimming took off 0 bases at V and 3 bases at J, with 7 bases between the two ends. The CDR3 is 15 residues long. Per the germline V gene, CDR1 is SGDLS and CDR2 is YYNGEE. DNA for the CDR3: TGTGCCAGCAGCGTAGGGGAGTTCTATAATTCACCCCTCCACTTT. The encoded protein is CASSVGEFYNSPLHF.

The chain joins TRBV7-9 to TRBJ2-3; 8 nucleotides line up with TRBD2. The CDR3 loop spans 18 amino acids. Germline V gene sequence: CDR1 SEHNR, CDR2 FQNEAQ (reference sequence). Trimming took 5 bases from V and 0 from J; bases not matched to a gene: 13. CDR3 in DNA: TGTGCCAGCAGCCCAACTAGCGGACGATTCCCTAGCACAGATACGCAGTATTTT. Residues: CASSPTSGRFPSTDTQYF.

This sequence joins TRBV19 and TRBJ2-1; TRBD2 aligns across 10 bases. Per germline, CDR1 LNHDA and CDR2 SQIVND (reference sequence). The CDR3 contains 14 residues. Trimming took 6 bases from V and 10 from J; bases not matched to a gene: 9. The CDR3 here is CASRTTSTSGEQFF. The CDR3 DNA follows: TGTGCCAGTAGAACTACTTCGACTAGCGGGGAGCAGTTCTTC.

The rearrangement links TRBV4-2 to TRBJ2-2; TRBD2 matches 7 bases. CDR1 and CDR2 (germline): LGHNA, YNFKEQ. The CDR3 runs 19 residues. Trimming at V came to 4 bases and at J to 1 base, leaving 15 bases not matched to a gene. CDR3 bases: TGTGCCAGCAGCCCCCGGGGAGGGTACAACTATCAGAACACCGGGGAGCTGTTTTTT. Its protein is CASSPRGGYNYQNTGELFF.

CDR3: CASTGTVELFF. Here the CDR3 DNA reads TGTGCCAGCACCGGGACAGTGGAGCTGTTTTTT. The chain has TRBV2 and TRBJ2-2; TRBD1 matches at 7 bases. Germline V gene data show CDR1 as SNHLY and CDR2 as FYNNEI. V trimming: 7 bases; J trimming: 10 bases; junction bases outside the gene matches: 3. The CDR3 consists of 11 residues.

This chain uses TRBV2 with TRBJ2-3, with TRBD1 identical over 12 bases. Looked up from germline, CDR1 is SNHLY and CDR2 is FYNNEI. This CDR3 is built from 15 residues. V lost 6 bases, J lost 5 bases, and 6 bases stayed unmatched. The CDR3 nucleotides read TGTGCCAGCAGGGAACGGGACAGGGGGCTAGATACGCAGTATTTT. Protein: CASRERDRGLDTQYF. Supplemented by reference TRBV2 and TRBJ2-3, the full variable domain reads EPEVTQTPSHQVTQMGQEVILRCVPISNHLYFYWYRQILGQKVEFLVSFYNNEISEKSEIFDDQFSVERPDGSNFTLKIRSTKLEDSAMYFCASRERDRGLDTQYFGPGTRLTVL.

The chain joins TRBV6-2 or TRBV6-3 to TRBJ1-2, with D uncertain. V was clipped by 0 bases and J by 7 bases, with 12 bases between them. Germline assignment: CDR1 MNHEY and CDR2 SVGEGT. The CDR3 totals 14 residues. The DNA of the CDR3 is TGTGCCAGCAGTTACTCGCGAGAATCTGGTGGCTACACCTTC. It specifies CASSYSRESGGYTF.

J is TRBJ2-1 and V is TRBV7-2, with D possibly matching TRBD2 (6 bases). Germline-derived CDR1 and CDR2 are SGHTA and FQGNSA. This CDR3 is built from 14 residues. The ends were cut back, 3 bases at V and 6 bases at J, with 12 bases in the middle. CDR3 in amino acids: CASSFLSGPNEQFF. For the CDR3, the DNA is TGTGCCAGCAGCTTTCTTAGCGGTCCCAATGAGCAGTTCTTC.

This chain connects TRBV9 to TRBJ2-7; D possibly corresponds to TRBD2 (6 bases). This CDR3 spans 16 amino acids. CDR1 is SGDLS, CDR2 YYNGEE, per germline. V lost 0 bases and J 2 bases, leaving 15 bases between the germline ends. CDR3 in DNA: TGTGCCAGCAGCGTAGGATATTCGGGGACTGCCTACGAGCAGTACTTC. Amino acid sequence: CASSVGYSGTAYEQYF.

This clone showed up just once. V is TRBV28 and J is TRBJ1-1, with D unclear. The CDR3 length is 15 residues. Trimming took off 2 bases at V and 0 bases at J, with 10 bases between the two ends. Per germline, CDR1 MDHEN and CDR2 SYDVKM. This CDR3 is CASSLPANMNTEAFF. CDR3 in DNA: TGTGCCAGCAGTTTACCAGCGAACATGAACACTGAAGCTTTCTTT.

The genes are TRBV9 and TRBJ1-2; D uncertain. The CDR3 sequence is 17 residues long. Between the trimmed V and J ends, which lost 0 bases and 2 bases, there was a span of 17 bases. The germline gives CDR1 SGDLS, CDR2 YYNGEE. CDR3 amino acids: CASSVVEGEVDNYGYTF. The CDR3 DNA reads as TGTGCCAGCAGCGTAGTGGAGGGAGAGGTTGACAACTATGGCTACACCTTC.

The gene calls are TRBV7-3 and TRBJ2-3; D may be TRBD2 (5 bases). There are 16 residues in the CDR3. Germline CDR1 reads SGHTA; CDR2 reads FQGTGA. V was pared by 0 bases and J by 2 bases, with 12 bases between. The CDR3 is CASSLTIASPTDTQYF. The CDR3 DNA reads TGTGCCAGCAGCTTAACAATAGCGAGCCCCACAGATACGCAGTATTTT.

The J gene is TRBJ2-7, the V gene TRBV19; 7 bases line up with TRBD1. This CDR3 has 14 amino acids. Trimming at V came to 4 bases and at J to 7 bases, leaving 10 bases not matched to a gene. CDR1 and CDR2 (germline): LNHDA, SQIVND (reference sequence). The chain's CDR3 is CASSTGTATGEQYF. The CDR3 region has the DNA TGTGCCAGTAGTACCGGGACAGCTACTGGGGAGCAGTACTTC.

This sequence joins TRBV5-5 and TRBJ1-5; 7 bases match TRBD1. The CDR3 sequence is 15 residues long. Germline trimming cut 4 bases from V and 6 bases from J; bases unmatched to any gene: 10. Germline lookup yields CDR1 SGHKS and CDR2 YYEKEE (reference sequence). The CDR3 loop is CASSPGQSLGQPQHF. The CDR3, as DNA: TGTGCCAGCAGCCCGGGACAGAGTCTGGGTCAGCCCCAGCATTTT.

This chain joins TRBV7-5 and TRBJ2-3; the table gives TRBD1 as D, unverified against the DNA. TRBV7-5 is annotated as a pseudogene. The CDR3 is 19 residues long. The CDR3 is CARSKPLWQRGPGTDTQYF. DNA for the CDR3: TGTGCCAGAAGCAAGCCTTTGTGGCAGAGGGGGCCCGGCACAGATACGCAGTATTTT.

DNA of the CDR3: TGCGCCAGCAGCCGCACTGGACTACCCAACCAAGAGACCCAGTACTTC. This sequence encodes CASSRTGLPNQETQYF. The rearrangement links TRBV4-1 to TRBJ2-5; D is possibly TRBD2 (6 bases). This CDR3 contains 16 residues. The germline V gene has CDR1 MGHRA and CDR2 YSYEKL. Trimming took 4 bases from V and 0 from J, leaving 15 bases between them.

The rearrangement links TRBV21-1 to TRBJ2-3; whether TRBD2, the table's D call, matches the DNA was not checked. TRBV21-1 constitutes a pseudogene. There are 13 residues in the CDR3. The CDR3 DNA follows: TGTGCCAGCCGGGGGAGGGGCACAGATACGCAGTATTTT. As protein: CASRGRGTDTQYF.

The chain carries TRBV25-1 and TRBJ1-6, with 8 bases aligning to TRBD1. V lost 6 bases and J lost 9; bases outside the gene matches: 16. The CDR3 has 17 residues. Germline CDR1 MGHDK, CDR2 SYGVNS. The CDR3 DNA reads as TGTGCCAGCAGGCCTCCCACAGGGGGAGCCGCTAGTTCACCCCTCCACTTT. It is translated as CASRPPTGGAASSPLHF.

The chain has TRBV7-2 and TRBJ2-7; 11 bases are shared with TRBD2. Trimming cost V 3 bases and J 7 bases; bases outside gene matches: 8. The germline V gene encodes CDR1 SGHTA and CDR2 FQGNSA. This CDR3 comprises 15 residues. The CDR3 DNA reads TGTGCCAGCAGCTTCGGGACTAGCGGTCCTGGGGAGCAGTACTTC. Protein: CASSFGTSGPGEQYF.

The V call is TRBV3-1 (or the pseudogene TRBV3-2), the J call TRBJ2-2; 12 bases match TRBD1. V gave up 6 bases and J gave up 7 bases; unmatched junction bases: 6. The CDR3 is 15 amino acids. Per the germline V gene, CDR1 is LGHDT and CDR2 is YNNKEL (reference sequence). The CDR3 DNA reads as TGTGCCAGCAGGTCGGGACAGGGGGCAGGCGGGGAGCTGTTTTTT. This translates into CASRSGQGAGGELFF.

The chain carries TRBV19 and TRBJ2-6; possible D gene TRBD2, 5 bases. Germline-derived CDR1 and CDR2 are LNHDA and SQIVND (reference sequence). The CDR3 covers 17 residues. Between the trimmed V and J ends, which lost 4 bases and 1 base, there was a span of 14 bases. This CDR3 is CASSNGLTESGANVLTF. CDR3 DNA sequence: TGTGCCAGTAGTAACGGACTCACCGAGTCTGGGGCCAACGTCCTGACTTTC.

The chain joins TRBV29-1 to TRBJ1-2; tentatively, D is TRBD1 (6 bases). Trimming took 7 bases from V and 3 from J, leaving 18 bases between them. The CDR3 sequence is 14 residues long. CDR1 SQVTM and CDR2 ANQGSEA come from the germline V gene. The CDR3 spells CSAIGGGRDYGYTF. CDR3 DNA sequence: TGCAGCGCCATAGGCGGGGGGCGGGACTATGGCTACACCTTC.

On this clone itself: One end of the junction does not line up with germline, which may come from a read error. The chain has TRBV4-1 and TRBJ1-1, with D possibly being TRBD1 (6 bases). CDR3 length equals 16 residues. The germline gives CDR1 MGHRA, CDR2 YSYEKL. The CDR3 nucleotides are TGCGCCAGCAGCCAAGGGAGGGGGGGGATGAAAACTGAAGCTTTCTTT. Translation: CASSQGRGGMKTEAFF.